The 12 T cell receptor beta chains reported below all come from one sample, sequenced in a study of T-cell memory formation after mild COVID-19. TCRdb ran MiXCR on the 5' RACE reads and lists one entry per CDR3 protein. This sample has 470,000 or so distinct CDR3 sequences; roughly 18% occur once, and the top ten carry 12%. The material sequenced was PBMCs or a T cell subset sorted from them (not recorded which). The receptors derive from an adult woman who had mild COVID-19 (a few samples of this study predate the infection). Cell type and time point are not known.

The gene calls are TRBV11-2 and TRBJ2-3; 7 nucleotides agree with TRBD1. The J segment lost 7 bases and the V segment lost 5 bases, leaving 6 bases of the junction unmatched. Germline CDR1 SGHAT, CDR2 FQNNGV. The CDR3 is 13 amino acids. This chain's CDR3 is CASSDHRGNTQYF. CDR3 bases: TGTGCCAGCAGCGACCACAGGGGAAATACGCAGTATTTT.

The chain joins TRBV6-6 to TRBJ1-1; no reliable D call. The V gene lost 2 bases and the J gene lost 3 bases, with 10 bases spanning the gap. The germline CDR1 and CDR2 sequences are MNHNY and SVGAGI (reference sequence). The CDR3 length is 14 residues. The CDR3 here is CASSYPHGHTEAFF. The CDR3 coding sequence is TGTGCCAGCAGTTACCCCCACGGCCACACTGAAGCTTTCTTT.

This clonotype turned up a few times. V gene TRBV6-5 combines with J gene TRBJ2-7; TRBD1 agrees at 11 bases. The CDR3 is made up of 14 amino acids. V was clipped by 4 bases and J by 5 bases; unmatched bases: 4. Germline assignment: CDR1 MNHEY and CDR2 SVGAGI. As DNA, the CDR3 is TGTGCCAGCAGTTCGGGACAGGGGGTACACGAGCAGTACTTC. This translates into CASSSGQGVHEQYF.

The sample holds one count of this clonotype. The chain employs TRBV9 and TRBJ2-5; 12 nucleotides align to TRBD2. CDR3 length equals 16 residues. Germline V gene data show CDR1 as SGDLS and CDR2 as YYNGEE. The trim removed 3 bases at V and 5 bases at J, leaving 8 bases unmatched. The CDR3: CASSGSSGGAAETQYF. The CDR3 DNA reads TGTGCCAGCAGCGGTTCTAGCGGGGGGGCCGCGGAGACCCAGTACTTC.

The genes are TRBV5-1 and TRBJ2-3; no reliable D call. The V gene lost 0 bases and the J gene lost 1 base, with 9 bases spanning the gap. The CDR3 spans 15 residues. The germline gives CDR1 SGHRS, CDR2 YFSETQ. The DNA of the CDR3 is TGCGCCAGCAGCTTGGACGAGGACGGCACAGATACGCAGTATTTT. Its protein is CASSLDEDGTDTQYF.

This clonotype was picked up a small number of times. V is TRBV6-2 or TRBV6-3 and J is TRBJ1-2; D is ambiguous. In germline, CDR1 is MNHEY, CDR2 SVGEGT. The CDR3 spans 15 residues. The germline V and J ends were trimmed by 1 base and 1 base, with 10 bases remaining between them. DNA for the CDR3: TGTGCCAGCAGTTACTGGGCGATGGATAACTATGGCTACACCTTC. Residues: CASSYWAMDNYGYTF.

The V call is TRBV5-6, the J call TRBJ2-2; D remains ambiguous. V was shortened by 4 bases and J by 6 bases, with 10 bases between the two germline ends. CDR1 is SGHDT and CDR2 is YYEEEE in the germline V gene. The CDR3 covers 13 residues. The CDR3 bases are TGTGCCAGCAGCCCACCGATAGCCGGGGAGCTGTTTTTT. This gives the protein CASSPPIAGELFF.

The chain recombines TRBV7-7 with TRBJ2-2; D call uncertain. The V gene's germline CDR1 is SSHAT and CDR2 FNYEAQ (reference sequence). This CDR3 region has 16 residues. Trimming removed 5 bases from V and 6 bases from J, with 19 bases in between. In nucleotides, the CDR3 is TGTGCCAGCAGCCCTACGTCGCCATCGGTGGCCGGGGAGCTGTTTTTT. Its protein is CASSPTSPSVAGELFF.

In DNA, the CDR3 is TGCGCCAGCAGCTCCTGGGAGGATAATTCACCCCTCCACTTT. Translation gives CASSSWEDNSPLHF. The chain employs TRBV4-1 and TRBJ1-6; D gene uncertain. CDR3 length: 14 amino acids. Per germline, CDR1 MGHRA and CDR2 YSYEKL. V lost 5 bases, J lost 5 bases, and 10 bases lay in between.

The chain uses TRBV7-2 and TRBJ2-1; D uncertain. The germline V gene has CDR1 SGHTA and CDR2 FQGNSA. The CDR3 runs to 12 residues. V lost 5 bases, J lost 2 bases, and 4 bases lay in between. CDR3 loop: CASSTTYNEQFF. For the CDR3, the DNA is TGTGCCAGCAGCACTACCTACAATGAGCAGTTCTTC.

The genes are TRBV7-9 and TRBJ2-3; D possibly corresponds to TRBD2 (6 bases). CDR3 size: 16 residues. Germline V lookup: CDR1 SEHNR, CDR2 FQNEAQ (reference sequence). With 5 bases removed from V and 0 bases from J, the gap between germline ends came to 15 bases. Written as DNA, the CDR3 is TGTGCCAGCAGCACCGGTGGTGGGAGGAGCACAGATACGCAGTATTTT. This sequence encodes CASSTGGGRSTDTQYF.

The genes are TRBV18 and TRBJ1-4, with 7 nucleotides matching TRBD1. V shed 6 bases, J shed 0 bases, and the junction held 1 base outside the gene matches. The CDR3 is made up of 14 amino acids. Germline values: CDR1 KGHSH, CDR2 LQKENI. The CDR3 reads CASSGTATNEKLFF. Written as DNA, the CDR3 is TGTGCCAGCTCCGGGACAGCAACTAATGAAAAACTGTTTTTT.